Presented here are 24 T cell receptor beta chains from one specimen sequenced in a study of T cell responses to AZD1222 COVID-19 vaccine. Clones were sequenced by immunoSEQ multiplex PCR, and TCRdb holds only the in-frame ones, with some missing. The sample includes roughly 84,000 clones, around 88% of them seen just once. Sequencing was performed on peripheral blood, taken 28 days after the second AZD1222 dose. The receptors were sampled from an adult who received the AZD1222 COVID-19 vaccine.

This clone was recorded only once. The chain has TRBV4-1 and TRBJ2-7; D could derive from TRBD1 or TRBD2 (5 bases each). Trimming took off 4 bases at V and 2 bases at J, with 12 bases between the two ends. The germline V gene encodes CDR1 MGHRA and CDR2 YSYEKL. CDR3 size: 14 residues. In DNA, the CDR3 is TGCGCCAGCAGCCCATATCCGGGACCCTACGAGCAGTACTTC. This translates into CASSPYPGPYEQYF.

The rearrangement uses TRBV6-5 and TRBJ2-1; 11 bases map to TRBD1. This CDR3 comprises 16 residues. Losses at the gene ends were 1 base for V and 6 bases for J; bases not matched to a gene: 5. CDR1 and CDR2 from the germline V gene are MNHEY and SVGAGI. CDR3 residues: CASSYFGTGGFNEQFF. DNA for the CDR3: TGTGCCAGCAGTTACTTCGGGACAGGGGGTTTCAATGAGCAGTTCTTC.

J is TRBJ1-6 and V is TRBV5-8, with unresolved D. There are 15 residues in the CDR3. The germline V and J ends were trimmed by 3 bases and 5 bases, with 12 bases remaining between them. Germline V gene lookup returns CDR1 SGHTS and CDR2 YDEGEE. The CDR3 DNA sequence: TGTGCCAGCAGCTGGGTGGAGGGCCATAATTCACCCCTCCACTTT. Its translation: CASSWVEGHNSPLHF. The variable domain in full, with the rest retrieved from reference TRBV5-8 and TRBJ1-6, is EAGVTQSPTHLIKTRGQQATLRCSPISGHTSVYWYQQALGLGLQFLLWYDEGEERNRGNFPPRFSGRQFPNYSSELNVNALELEDSALYLCASSWVEGHNSPLHFGNGTRLTVT.

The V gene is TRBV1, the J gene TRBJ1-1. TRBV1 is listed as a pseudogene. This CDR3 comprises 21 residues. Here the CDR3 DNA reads TGCACCAGCAGCCAGTACGGAGCCGTTGACCTCCTATGGGGTTTGAACACTGAAGCTTTCTTT. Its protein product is CTSSQYGAVDLLWGLNTEAFF.

The CDR3 sequence: CSVESHSGNTIYF. In DNA, the CDR3 is TGCAGCGTTGAAAGTCACTCTGGAAACACCATATATTTT. The chain has TRBV29-1 and TRBJ1-3; D remains unclear. The V end lost 2 bases, the J end lost 0 bases, and 5 bases lay between the germline ends. The CDR3 totals 13 residues. Germline V gene lookup returns CDR1 SQVTM and CDR2 ANQGSEA. Using reference TRBV29-1 and TRBJ1-3 for the parts outside the CDR3, the full variable domain is SAVISQKPSRDICQRGTSLTIQCQVDSQVTMMFWYRQQPGQSLTLIATANQGSEATYESGFVIDKFPISRPNLTFSTLTVSNMSPEDSSIYLCSVESHSGNTIYFGEGSWLTVV.

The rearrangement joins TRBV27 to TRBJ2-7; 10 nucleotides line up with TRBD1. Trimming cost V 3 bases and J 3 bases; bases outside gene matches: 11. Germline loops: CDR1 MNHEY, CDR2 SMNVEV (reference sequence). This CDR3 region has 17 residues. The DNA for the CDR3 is TGTGCCAGCAGTTTTCAGGGACAGGGGTTCCAGGTCTACGAGCAGTACTTC. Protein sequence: CASSFQGQGFQVYEQYF.

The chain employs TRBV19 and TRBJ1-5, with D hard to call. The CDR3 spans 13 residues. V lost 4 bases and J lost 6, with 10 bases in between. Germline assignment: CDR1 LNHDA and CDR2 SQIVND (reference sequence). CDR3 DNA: TGTGCCAGTAGTAAGGACTGGATTCAGCCCCAGCATTTT. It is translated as CASSKDWIQPQHF. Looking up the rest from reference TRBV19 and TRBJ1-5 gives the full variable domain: DGGITQSPKYLFRKEGQNVTLSCEQNLNHDAMYWYRQDPGQGLRLIYYSQIVNDFQKGDIAEGYSVSREKKESFPLTVTSAQKNPTAFYLCASSKDWIQPQHFGDGTRLSIL.

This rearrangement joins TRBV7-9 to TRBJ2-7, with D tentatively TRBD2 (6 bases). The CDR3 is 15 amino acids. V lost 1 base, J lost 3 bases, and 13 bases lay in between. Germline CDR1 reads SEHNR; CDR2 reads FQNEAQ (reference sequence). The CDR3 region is CASSLEPAGLYEQYF. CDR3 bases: TGTGCCAGCAGCTTAGAACCAGCGGGCCTCTACGAGCAGTACTTC.

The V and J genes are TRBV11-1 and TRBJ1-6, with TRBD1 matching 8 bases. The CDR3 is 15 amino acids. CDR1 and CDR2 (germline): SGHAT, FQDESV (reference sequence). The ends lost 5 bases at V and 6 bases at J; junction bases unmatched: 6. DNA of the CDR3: TGTGCCAGCAGCGACGGACAGGGACTTAATTCACCCCTCCACTTT. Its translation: CASSDGQGLNSPLHF.

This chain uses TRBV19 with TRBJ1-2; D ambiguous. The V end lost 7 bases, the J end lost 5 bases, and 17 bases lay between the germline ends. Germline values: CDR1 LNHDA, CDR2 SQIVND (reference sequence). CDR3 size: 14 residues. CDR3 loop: CASTPSTLDYGYTF. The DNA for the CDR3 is TGTGCCAGTACCCCATCTACGCTGGATTATGGCTACACCTTC.

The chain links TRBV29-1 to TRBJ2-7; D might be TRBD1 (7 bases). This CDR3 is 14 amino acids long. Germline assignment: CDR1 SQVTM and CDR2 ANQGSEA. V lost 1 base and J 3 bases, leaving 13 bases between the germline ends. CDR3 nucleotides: TGCAGCGTTGAAGCCAGGGGGGCCCTCTACGAGCAGTACTTC. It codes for CSVEARGALYEQYF.

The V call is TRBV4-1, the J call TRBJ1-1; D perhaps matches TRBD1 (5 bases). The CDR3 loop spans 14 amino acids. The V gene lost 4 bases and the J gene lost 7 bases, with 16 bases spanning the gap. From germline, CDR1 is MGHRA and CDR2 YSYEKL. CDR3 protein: CASSRRFGAGEAFF. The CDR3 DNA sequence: TGCGCCAGCAGCCGCCGTTTCGGGGCGGGTGAAGCTTTCTTT.

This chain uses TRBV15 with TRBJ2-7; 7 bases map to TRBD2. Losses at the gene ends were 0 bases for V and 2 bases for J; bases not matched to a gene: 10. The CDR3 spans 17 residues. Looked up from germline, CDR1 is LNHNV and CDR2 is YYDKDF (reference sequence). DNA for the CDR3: TGTGCCACCAGCAGAGAAAGAGATTCTAGCGGAACCTACGAGCAGTACTTC. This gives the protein CATSRERDSSGTYEQYF.

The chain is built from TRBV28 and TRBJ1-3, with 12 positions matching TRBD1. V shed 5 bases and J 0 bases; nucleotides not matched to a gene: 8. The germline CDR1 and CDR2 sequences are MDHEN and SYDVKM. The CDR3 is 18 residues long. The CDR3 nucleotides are TGTGCCAGCAGTCCCGCTGGGACAGGGGGCGACTCTGGAAACACCATATATTTT. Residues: CASSPAGTGGDSGNTIYF.

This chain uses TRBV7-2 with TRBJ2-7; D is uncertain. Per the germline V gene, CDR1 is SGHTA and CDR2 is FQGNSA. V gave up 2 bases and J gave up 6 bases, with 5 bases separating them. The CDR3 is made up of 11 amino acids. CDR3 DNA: TGTGCCAGCAGCTTAACTCTCGAGCAGTACTTC. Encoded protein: CASSLTLEQYF.

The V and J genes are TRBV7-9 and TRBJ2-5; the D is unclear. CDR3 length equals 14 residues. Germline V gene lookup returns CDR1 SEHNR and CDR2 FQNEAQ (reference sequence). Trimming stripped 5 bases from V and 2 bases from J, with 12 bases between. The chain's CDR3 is CASSRMGTQETQYF. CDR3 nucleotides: TGTGCCAGCAGCCGGATGGGTACTCAAGAGACCCAGTACTTC.

The CDR3 region has the DNA TGTGCCAGCAGCGTCCTCCTGTGGACAGGGGGCGGAGAGCAGTTCTTC. Protein sequence: CASSVLLWTGGGEQFF. The genes are TRBV7-2 and TRBJ2-1, with 11 positions matching TRBD1. Losses at the gene ends were 5 bases for V and 10 bases for J; bases not matched to a gene: 13. The germline gives CDR1 SGHTA, CDR2 FQGNSA. The CDR3 covers 16 residues. Using reference TRBV7-2 and TRBJ2-1 for the parts outside the CDR3, the full variable domain is GAGVSQSPSNKVTEKGKDVELRCDPISGHTALYWYRQSLGQGLEFLIYFQGNSAPDKSGLPSDRFSAERTGGSVSTLTIQRTQQEDSAVYLCASSVLLWTGGGEQFFGPGTRLTVL.

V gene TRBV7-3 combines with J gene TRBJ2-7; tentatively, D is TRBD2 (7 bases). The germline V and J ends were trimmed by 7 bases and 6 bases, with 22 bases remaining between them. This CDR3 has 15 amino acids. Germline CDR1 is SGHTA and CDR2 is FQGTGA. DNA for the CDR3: TGTGCCAGCACCCCTGGGGCGGGGGCGGCCCGCGAGCAGTACTTC. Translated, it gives CASTPGAGAAREQYF. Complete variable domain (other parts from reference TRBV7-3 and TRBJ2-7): GAGVSQTPSNKVTEKGKYVELRCDPISGHTALYWYRQSLGQGPEFLIYFQGTGAADDSGLPNDRFFAVRPEGSVSTLKIQRTERGDSAVYLCASTPGAGAAREQYFGPGTRLTVT.

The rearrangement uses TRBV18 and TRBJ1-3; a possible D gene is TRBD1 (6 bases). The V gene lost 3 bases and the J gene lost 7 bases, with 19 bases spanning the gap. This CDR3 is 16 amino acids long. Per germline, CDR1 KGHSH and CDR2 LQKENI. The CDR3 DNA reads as TGTGCCAGCTCACCGTCCAGGGACACGGCATGGAACACCATATATTTT. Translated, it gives CASSPSRDTAWNTIYF. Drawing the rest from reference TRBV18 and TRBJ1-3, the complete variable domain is NAGVMQNPRHLVRRRGQEARLRCSPMKGHSHVYWYRQLPEEGLKFMVYLQKENIIDESGMPKERFSAEFPKEGPSILRIQQVVRGDSAAYFCASSPSRDTAWNTIYFGEGSWLTVV.

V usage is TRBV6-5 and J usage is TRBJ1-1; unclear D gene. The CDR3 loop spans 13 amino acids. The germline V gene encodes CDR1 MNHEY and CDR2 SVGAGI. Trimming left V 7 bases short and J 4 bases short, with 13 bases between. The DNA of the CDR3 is TGTGCCAGCATCTTGCGTGTTTCCACTGAAGCTTTCTTT. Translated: CASILRVSTEAFF.

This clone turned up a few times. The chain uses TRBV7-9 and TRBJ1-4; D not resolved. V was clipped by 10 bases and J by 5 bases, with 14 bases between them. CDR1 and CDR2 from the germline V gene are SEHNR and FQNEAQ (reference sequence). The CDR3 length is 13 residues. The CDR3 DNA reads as TGTGCCATTATCATCCCGCCCAATGAAAAACTGTTTTTT. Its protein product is CAIIIPPNEKLFF.

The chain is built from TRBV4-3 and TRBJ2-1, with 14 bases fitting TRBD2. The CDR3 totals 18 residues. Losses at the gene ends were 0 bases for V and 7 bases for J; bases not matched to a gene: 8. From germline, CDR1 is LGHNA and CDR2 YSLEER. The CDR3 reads CASSQDPRGTSGGNEQFF. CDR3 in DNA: TGCGCCAGCAGCCAAGACCCGAGAGGGACTAGCGGGGGAAATGAGCAGTTCTTC.

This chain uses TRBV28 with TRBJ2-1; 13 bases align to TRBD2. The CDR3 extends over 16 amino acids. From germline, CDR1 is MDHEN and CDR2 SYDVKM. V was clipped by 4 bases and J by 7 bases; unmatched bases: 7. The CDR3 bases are TGTGCCAGCAGTTCAGGGGGACTAGCGGGGCATAATGAGCAGTTCTTC. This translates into CASSSGGLAGHNEQFF.

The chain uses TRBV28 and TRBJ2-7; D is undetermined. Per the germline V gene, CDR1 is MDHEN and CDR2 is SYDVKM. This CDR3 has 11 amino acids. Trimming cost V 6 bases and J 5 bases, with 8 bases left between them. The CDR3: CASRAYHEQYF. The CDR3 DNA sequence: TGTGCCAGCAGGGCGTACCACGAGCAGTACTTC. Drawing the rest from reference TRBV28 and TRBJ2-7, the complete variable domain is DVKVTQSSRYLVKRTGEKVFLECVQDMDHENMFWYRQDPGLGLRLIYFSYDVKMKEKGDIPEGYSVSREKKERFSLILESASTNQTSMYLCASRAYHEQYFGPGTRLTVT.